The present T cell receptor (beta chain) was sequenced within a study of blood T cell repertoires in COVID-19. Study information: The samples span acute and convalescent COVID-19 from the United States, Italy and Spain. The analysed material was cDNA or gDNA that came from T cells, B-cell-depleted T cells, or PBMCs.

Original analysis: It was from reference gene primer amplification that nucleated cell counts were estimated. Sequencing was performed with immunoSEQ multiplex PCR; in TCRdb, only in-frame clones are kept and a portion is missing. That table gives V, J and clone size, and the DNA gave D and trimming. The sample has 80,000 to 90,000 clones; 86% are singletons. Germline V gives CDR1 SGHRS, CDR2 YFSETQ. This CDR3 has 15 residues. Between the trimmed V and J ends, which lost 3 bases and 8 bases, there was a span of 18 bases. The chain couples TRBV5-1 to TRBJ2-1, with D possibly matching TRBD2 (6 bases). The material sequenced was peripheral blood. The receptor was isolated from a man of 80 years or more with active or convalescent COVID-19. The chain's CDR3 is CASSSGTSGGDEQFF. Here the CDR3 DNA reads TGCGCCAGCAGCTCCGGGACTTCCGGAGGGGATGAGCAGTTCTTC.